The 6 T cell receptor beta chains reported below all come from one sample, sequenced in a study of blood T cell repertoires in COVID-19. Profiled with immunoSEQ multiplex PCR; TCRdb holds only in-frame clones, not every one. The sample holds roughly 43,000 clones, roughly 87% seen once. Material for sequencing was peripheral blood. The receptors originated from a man in his sixties with active COVID-19.

The V call is TRBV20-1, the J call TRBJ1-1; 11 bases are a match to TRBD1. Germline CDR1 and CDR2: DFQATT and SNEGSKA (reference sequence). This CDR3 contains 11 residues. After removal of 6 bases from V and 12 bases from J, the junction contained 6 bases not matched to a gene. CDR3 nucleotide sequence: TGCAGTGCCGGGACAGGGGGTAGGTCTTTCTTT. Translation gives CSAGTGGRSFF.

The chain combines TRBV3-1 (or the pseudogene TRBV3-2) with TRBJ2-7; maybe TRBD1 (5 bases). This CDR3 is 14 amino acids long. Germline CDR1 is LGHDT and CDR2 is YNNKEL (reference sequence). V gave up 0 bases and J gave up 5 bases, with 11 bases separating them. The CDR3 DNA sequence: TGTGCCAGCAGCCAAGAAAGGGGCAGAAACGAGCAGTACTTC. This encodes CASSQERGRNEQYF.

The rearrangement uses TRBV29-1 and TRBJ1-2, with 7 bases aligning to TRBD1. Trimming cost V 3 bases and J 2 bases; bases outside gene matches: 6. There are 14 residues in the CDR3. Germline V CDR1 and CDR2: SQVTM, ANQGSEA. This CDR3 is CSVDRTGWNYGYTF. The CDR3 region has the DNA TGCAGCGTTGATAGGACAGGCTGGAACTATGGCTACACCTTC. The full variable domain, with the rest looked up from reference TRBV29-1 and TRBJ1-2, is SAVISQKPSRDICQRGTSLTIQCQVDSQVTMMFWYRQQPGQSLTLIATANQGSEATYESGFVIDKFPISRPNLTFSTLTVSNMSPEDSSIYLCSVDRTGWNYGYTFGSGTRLTVV.

V is TRBV7-6 and J is TRBJ2-3; 9 bases fit TRBD2. V trimming: 5 bases; J trimming: 4 bases; junction bases outside the gene matches: 10. This CDR3 is built from 16 residues. The germline V gene has CDR1 SGHVS and CDR2 FNYEAQ. The CDR3 reads CASSPQGAGGADTQYF. CDR3 nucleotides: TGTGCCAGCAGCCCCCAGGGAGCGGGAGGCGCAGATACGCAGTATTTT.

The V call is TRBV11-1, the J call TRBJ1-1; 7 bases agree with TRBD1. V shed 4 bases, J shed 4 bases, and the junction held 12 bases outside the gene matches. CDR1 SGHAT and CDR2 FQDESV come from the germline V gene (reference sequence). This CDR3 comprises 16 residues. The CDR3 loop is CASSSYRGIGGTEAFF. DNA of the CDR3: TGTGCCAGCAGCTCATACAGGGGAATAGGCGGCACTGAAGCTTTCTTT.

This clone has just one count. V usage is TRBV4-3 and J usage is TRBJ2-7, with D perhaps matching TRBD1 (6 bases). CDR1 is LGHNA and CDR2 is YSLEER in the germline V gene. The V and J ends lost 1 base and 0 bases respectively, with 10 bases between them. This CDR3 has 15 residues. The CDR3 spells CASSQVLGASYEQYF. The CDR3 coding sequence is TGCGCCAGCAGCCAAGTTTTGGGGGCCTCCTACGAGCAGTACTTC.